The clone carrying this T cell receptor (beta chain) was counted only a few times. The target antigen is unknown. This sample is part of a study of CD8+ T cells in alopecia areata. Overall study findings and caveats: Affected scalp, especially in alopecia totalis/universalis, had a higher clonality than normal scalp did. A great number of expanded lesional clones endured in scalp and blood during tofacitinib.

The treatment: oral pan-JAK inhibitor, 5-10 mg twice daily. Sampling of alopecia areata patients yielded lesional scalp punch biopsies as well as peripheral blood. Following RNA extraction, reverse transcription yielded cDNA that acted as the sequencing template. Sequencing used immunoSEQ multiplex PCR; TCRdb keeps in-frame clones, though not all of them. The sample carries 150,000 to 200,000 clones, 64% recorded once. Germline V gene lookup returns CDR1 LNHDA and CDR2 SQIVND (reference sequence). The J segment lost 2 bases and the V segment lost 7 bases, leaving 5 bases of the junction unmatched. The CDR3 is made up of 14 amino acids.

The chain is built from TRBV19 and TRBJ2-3, with TRBD1 matching 8 bases. The receptor's source is a human donor with alopecia areata. This sample comprised CD4+ T cells sorted from blood, obtained around week 50, from a patient treated with tofacitinib. The CDR3 protein is CASNQGANTDTQYF. DNA of the CDR3: TGTGCCAGTAACCAGGGGGCGAACACAGATACGCAGTATTTT.